What follows are 6 T cell receptor beta chains derived from one specimen sequenced in a study of blood T cell repertoires in COVID-19. Sequencing used immunoSEQ multiplex PCR; TCRdb keeps in-frame clones, though not all of them. Among 30,000 to 40,000 clones listed, around 85% were seen once. Specimen: peripheral blood. These receptors all stem from a man in his sixties with active or convalescent COVID-19.

V usage is TRBV11-3 and J usage is TRBJ1-4; TRBD1 matches 7 bases. Germline V gene data show CDR1 as SGHNT and CDR2 as YENEEA. The V gene end was trimmed by 5 bases and the J gene end by 4 bases; junction bases not matched to a gene: 4. CDR3 length: 14 amino acids. The CDR3 DNA is TGTGCCAGCAGCCCGGGACAGATTAATGAAAAACTGTTTTTT. Its translation: CASSPGQINEKLFF.

The gene calls are TRBV28 and TRBJ2-7; D perhaps matches TRBD1 (5 bases). The CDR3 loop spans 14 amino acids. CDR1 and CDR2 (germline): MDHEN, SYDVKM. The V end was cut by 5 bases, the J end by 2 bases, with 13 bases between. The DNA for the CDR3 is TGTGCCAGCAGTGGACCCGACAGACCCTACGAGCAGTACGTC. Protein product: CASSGPDRPYEQYV.

The chain employs TRBV6-2 or TRBV6-3 and TRBJ1-2, with TRBD1 matching over 7 bases. Germline V gives CDR1 MNHEY, CDR2 SVGEGT. The junction had 4 bases not matched to a gene; V was cut back by 6 bases and J by 3 bases. The CDR3 is 13 residues long. The CDR3 here is CASSVQGDYGYTF. In DNA form, the CDR3 reads TGTGCCAGCAGCGTCCAGGGGGACTATGGCTACACCTTC.

This chain connects TRBV19 to TRBJ1-5; 8 positions match TRBD1. After removal of 6 bases from V and 2 bases from J, the junction contained 6 bases not matched to a gene. CDR1 and CDR2 (germline): LNHDA, SQIVND (reference sequence). CDR3 size: 15 residues. The DNA for the CDR3 is TGTGCCAGTAGCGCGACAGGGGACGGCAATCAGCCCCAGCATTTT. It translates to CASSATGDGNQPQHF.

The V call is TRBV27, the J call TRBJ1-2; weak D call: TRBD1 (5 bases). The CDR3 extends over 13 amino acids. Germline V CDR1 and CDR2: MNHEY, SMNVEV (reference sequence). V lost 0 bases and J 6 bases, leaving 8 bases between the germline ends. In DNA form, the CDR3 reads TGTGCCAGCAGTTTATCTCAGGGTGATGGCTACACCTTC. This codes for CASSLSQGDGYTF.

The chain carries TRBV5-1 and TRBJ2-1; 7 nucleotides align to TRBD2. The CDR3 is 15 amino acids. Losses at the gene ends were 0 bases for V and 6 bases for J; bases not matched to a gene: 6. CDR1 is SGHRS and CDR2 is YFSETQ in the germline V gene. The CDR3 nucleotides read TGCGCCAGCAGCTTGGCCCGGGGGGTTGGCAATGAGCAGTTCTTC. Amino acids: CASSLARGVGNEQFF. Full variable domain (rest looked up from reference TRBV5-1 and TRBJ2-1): KAGVTQTPRYLIKTRGQQVTLSCSPISGHRSVSWYQQTPGQGLQFLFEYFSETQRNKGNFPGRFSGRQFSNSRSEMNVSTLELGDSALYLCASSLARGVGNEQFFGPGTRLTVL.